These 8 T cell receptor beta chains were sequenced from one sample in a study of shared clonotypes between healthy human individuals. TCRdb's copy holds only in-frame clones and misses some; the assay was immunoSEQ multiplex PCR. The sample lists about 2.1 million clones, roughly 91% occurring once. In the naive CD8 group, cells lacked CD45RO and were positively selected for CCR7, so terminally differentiated effector memory CD45RA+ cells were left out. Sequencing was done on a sample of naive CD8+ T cells from PBMCs. Every receptor here comes from a young man in good health. Some clones in this sample may be carry-over from other donors' samples.

This rearrangement joins TRBV30 to TRBJ1-1, with 7 bases that match TRBD1. Germline values: CDR1 GTSNPN, CDR2 SVGIG (reference sequence). This CDR3 spans 19 amino acids. The V and J ends lost 8 bases and 1 base, in that order; junction bases with no gene match: 25. CDR3: CARKSPRDSDYQANTEAFF. In nucleotides, the CDR3 is TGTGCCCGGAAGTCCCCCCGGGACAGCGACTATCAGGCGAACACTGAAGCTTTCTTT. The full variable domain, with the rest looked up from reference TRBV30 and TRBJ1-1, is SQTIHQWPATLVQPVGSPLSLECTVEGTSNPNLYWYRQAAGRGLQLLFYSVGIGQISSEVPQNLSASRPQDRQFILSSKKLLLSDSGFYLCARKSPRDSDYQANTEAFFGQGTRLTVV.

This chain uses TRBV29-1 with TRBJ2-7; D not certain. CDR3 length: 13 amino acids. V was shortened by 6 bases and J by 3 bases, with 15 bases between the two germline ends. Germline-derived CDR1 and CDR2 are SQVTM and ANQGSEA. The CDR3 nucleotides read TGCAGCGTCAAGACCGCCCTCTACTACGAGCAGTACTTC. Translation: CSVKTALYYEQYF.

The V gene is TRBV7-8, the J gene TRBJ2-7; 14 bases align to TRBD2. Trimming cost V 5 bases and J 0 bases; bases outside gene matches: 15. Germline assignment: CDR1 SGHVS and CDR2 FQNEAQ. The CDR3 length is 20 residues. CDR3 sequence: CASSLARLAGGPPTSYEQYF. The DNA of the CDR3 is TGTGCCAGCAGCCTCGCCCGACTAGCGGGAGGGCCCCCAACCTCCTACGAGCAGTACTTC.

V usage is TRBV5-8 and J usage is TRBJ2-4; D not certain. CDR3 length: 17 residues. Germline loops: CDR1 SGHTS, CDR2 YDEGEE. Deletions cut 0 bases from V and 0 bases from J, with 13 bases between. Here the CDR3 DNA reads TGTGCCAGCAGCTTGGGACCCCTCGGAACAGCCAAAAACATTCAGTACTTC. Protein product: CASSLGPLGTAKNIQYF.

The chain links TRBV6-5 to TRBJ2-3, with unresolved D. Germline V gene lookup returns CDR1 MNHEY and CDR2 SVGAGI. The CDR3 extends over 13 amino acids. V lost 7 bases to trimming and J lost 5 bases, with 13 bases between them. CDR3 DNA sequence: TGTGCCAGCAACGACCCGAATCAAGATACGCAGTATTTT. Translated, it gives CASNDPNQDTQYF.

The V call is TRBV19, the J call TRBJ2-7, with D possibly called TRBD1 or TRBD2 (5 bases each). The CDR3 is 14 residues long. Per the germline V gene, CDR1 is LNHDA and CDR2 is SQIVND (reference sequence). V gave up 3 bases and J gave up 3 bases, with 12 bases separating them. For the CDR3, the DNA is TGTGCCAGTAGTATGGGGACGTTTCACTACGAGCAGTACTTC. It is translated as CASSMGTFHYEQYF.

This clone appeared once. At the DNA level, this CDR3 is encoded by other sequences in the same sample as well. This chain uses TRBV4-1 with TRBJ1-1; D is unresolved. Trimming pared 3 bases from V and 0 bases from J, leaving 2 bases between. The CDR3 has 12 residues. Germline CDR1 MGHRA, CDR2 YSYEKL. The CDR3 here is CASSQVNTEAFF. CDR3 coding DNA: TGCGCCAGCAGCCAGGTGAACACTGAAGCTTTCTTT.

As to this clone: One end of the junction varies from germline; a read error may be responsible. V and J are TRBV27 and TRBJ2-1, with 10 bases identical to TRBD2. Germline V gene sequence: CDR1 MNHEY, CDR2 SMNVEV (reference sequence). The CDR3 consists of 14 residues. The CDR3 DNA is TGTGCCTGCAGGACTAGCGGTTCCTACAATGAGCAGTTCTTC. Its translation is CACRTSGSYNEQFF.